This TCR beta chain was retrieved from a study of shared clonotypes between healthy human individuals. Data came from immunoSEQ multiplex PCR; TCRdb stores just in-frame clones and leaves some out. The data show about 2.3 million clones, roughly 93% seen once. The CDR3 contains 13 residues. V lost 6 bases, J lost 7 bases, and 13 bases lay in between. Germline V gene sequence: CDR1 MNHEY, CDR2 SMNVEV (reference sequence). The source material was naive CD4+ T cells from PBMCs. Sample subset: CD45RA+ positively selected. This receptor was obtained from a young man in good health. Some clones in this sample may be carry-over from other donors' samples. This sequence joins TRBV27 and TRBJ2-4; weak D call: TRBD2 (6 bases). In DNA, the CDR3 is TGTGCCAGCAGCCCCTCCGGAGGGAACATTCAGTACTTC. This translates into CASSPSGGNIQYF.